This TCR beta chain was sequenced in a study of blood T cells in healthy people across ages. Broader study findings: A conclusive naive versus antigen-experienced comparison was prevented by the unsorted PBMCs.

With respect to this clonotype: The antigen remains undetermined.

The individuals who served as donors were healthy Caucasians living in Russia, aged roughly 6 to 90. A second PCR of about 7 to 12 cycles used a sample-barcoded 5' primer and a J-beta primer mix. TCRdb processed the 5' RACE reads anew with MiXCR; each CDR3 protein has one entry. Of hundreds of thousands of distinct CDR3 sequences in the sample, roughly a quarter were seen once. This sample was also put to use in a study of T cells of mothers and their children.

This TCR came from a boy aged 2-15 years in good health. The sequenced material came from blood.

The CDR3 DNA follows: TGTGCCAGCAGCTTAGAGGGAAATACGCAGTATTTT. Translating it yields CASSLEGNTQYF. The rearrangement links TRBV7-2 to TRBJ2-3; D gene unclear. The germline V and J ends were trimmed by 1 base and 7 bases, with 6 bases remaining between them. Looked up from germline, CDR1 is SGHTA and CDR2 is FQGNSA. The CDR3 totals 12 residues.